Below are 20 T cell receptor beta chains sequenced from a single sample in a study of T cells in Graves' hyperthyroidism and ophthalmopathy (dated by TCRdb to the late 2010s). Libraries came from multiplex PCR. For sequencing, an Illumina HiSeq 2000 was employed. The TCR beta CDR3 regions were amplified from RNA transcripts. The TCR CDR3 was subjected to a first round of RT-PCR using the HTBI primer set and the Qiagen OneStep RT-PCR kit. Starting from the raw public reads, TCRdb applied fastp trimming at Q25, assembled clones with MiXCR and retained in-frame beta chains. Rows are unified per CDR3 protein, each entry keeping the most common DNA and genes. Recorded for this sample are about 260,000 distinct CDR3 sequences; about a sixth of them occurred a single time. The biggest ten clones account for around 28% of the sample. The specimen was blood. The receptors originated from a woman aged 18 to 35 with Graves' ophthalmopathy.

This clonotype was recorded at least ten times. The gene calls are TRBV7-9 and TRBJ1-4; D gene uncertain. CDR3 length: 12 amino acids. Germline V gene lookup returns CDR1 SEHNR and CDR2 FQNEAQ (reference sequence). Trimming took 3 bases from V and 8 from J, leaving 7 bases between them. The CDR3 loop is CASSFGGEKLFF. DNA for the CDR3: TGTGCCAGCAGCTTTGGTGGAGAAAAACTGTTTTTT.

This clonotype was detected ten times or more. CDR3 sequence: CASSQNGEQFF. In DNA form, the CDR3 reads TGCGCCAGCAGCCAAAACGGGGAGCAGTTCTTC. V usage is TRBV4-3 and J usage is TRBJ2-1; unclear D gene. CDR1 and CDR2 from the germline V gene are LGHNA and YSLEER. V was trimmed by 2 bases and J by 10 bases, leaving 6 bases between them. This CDR3 is built from 11 residues.

This clonotype showed up just a few times. The chain is built from TRBV18 and TRBJ2-7, with a possible D match to TRBD2 (6 bases). This CDR3 contains 12 residues. Trimming left V 6 bases short and J 4 bases short, with 10 bases between. Germline assignment: CDR1 KGHSH and CDR2 LQKENI. DNA of the CDR3: TGTGCCAGCTCGTTACGGGAGTACGAGCAGTACTTC. Protein product: CASSLREYEQYF.

The CDR3 DNA follows: TGTGCCAGCAGTTCGGGACTAGCGGGGCGGGGAGAGACCCAGTACTTC. Protein: CASSSGLAGRGETQYF. This sequence joins TRBV27 and TRBJ2-5, with 13 positions matching TRBD2. After removal of 4 bases from V and 4 bases from J, the junction contained 6 bases not matched to a gene. The CDR3 is 16 amino acids. Germline V lookup: CDR1 MNHEY, CDR2 SMNVEV (reference sequence).

This clonotype occurred many times. V gene TRBV30 combines with J gene TRBJ2-2, with 7 bases that match TRBD1. The germline gives CDR1 GTSNPN, CDR2 SVGIG (reference sequence). J was trimmed by 0 bases and V by 4 bases; bases with no gene match: 8. This CDR3 spans 16 amino acids. The CDR3 DNA reads TGTGCCTGGAACCACCCTGGACAGGCGAACACCGGGGAGCTGTTTTTT. Its translation is CAWNHPGQANTGELFF.

This clonotype has a handful of counts. The chain joins TRBV9 to TRBJ2-1; 8 positions agree with TRBD1. The CDR3 extends over 15 amino acids. The V gene end was trimmed by 4 bases and the J gene end by 8 bases; junction bases not matched to a gene: 11. Germline lookup yields CDR1 SGDLS and CDR2 YYNGEE. The CDR3 sequence is CASSPRTGWNDEQFF. The CDR3 DNA is TGTGCCAGCAGCCCCCGGACAGGGTGGAATGATGAGCAGTTCTTC.

V gene TRBV12-3 or TRBV12-4 combines with J gene TRBJ1-1; tentatively, D is TRBD1 (6 bases). V gave up 7 bases and J gave up 6 bases, with 12 bases separating them. This CDR3 has 12 amino acids. The CDR3 here is CASKGGIAEAFF. CDR3 in DNA: TGTGCCAGCAAAGGGGGGATAGCTGAAGCTTTCTTT.

This clonotype was seen repeatedly, ten times or more. The rearrangement links TRBV3-1 to TRBJ2-3, with 8 bases fitting TRBD2. The CDR3 consists of 15 residues. The trim removed 1 base at V and 2 bases at J, leaving 2 bases unmatched. Germline V gives CDR1 LGHDT, CDR2 YNNKEL (reference sequence). CDR3 in amino acids: CASSQGGRPTDTQYF. The CDR3 bases are TGTGCCAGCAGCCAAGGCGGGAGGCCCACAGATACGCAGTATTTT.

This clonotype was found many times. J is TRBJ1-1 and V is TRBV15; D is possibly TRBD1 (6 bases). The ends were cut back, 0 bases at V and 0 bases at J, with 11 bases in the middle. The CDR3 contains 16 residues. Germline lookup yields CDR1 LNHNV and CDR2 YYDKDF (reference sequence). The CDR3 protein is CATSRDKPGVNTEAFF. The CDR3, as DNA: TGTGCCACCAGCAGAGATAAGCCAGGGGTGAACACTGAAGCTTTCTTT.

This clonotype was observed at least ten times. J is TRBJ1-5 and V is TRBV27; possibly TRBD1 for D (5 bases). The ends were cut back, 4 bases at V and 4 bases at J, with 14 bases in the middle. CDR1 is MNHEY, CDR2 SMNVEV, per germline (reference sequence). The CDR3 is made up of 15 amino acids. CDR3 nucleotides: TGTGCCAGCAGTTCGGGACCCGCGGCTAATCAGCCCCAGCATTTT. Protein: CASSSGPAANQPQHF.

This clonotype was observed a single time. Since a much larger clone is just one base distant, this may be a read error. This chain connects TRBV12-3 or TRBV12-4 to TRBJ1-1, with D tentatively TRBD1 (5 bases). The CDR3 sequence is 12 residues long. The CDR3 reads CAGSLFRGKAFF. CDR3 bases: TGTGCCGGCAGTTTGTTTCGGGGGAAAGCTTTCTTT.

The V gene is TRBV5-1, the J gene TRBJ2-1, with 8 bases matching TRBD1. The ends lost 3 bases at V and 8 bases at J; junction bases unmatched: 10. There are 15 residues in the CDR3. Germline lookup yields CDR1 SGHRS and CDR2 YFSETQ. The CDR3 coding sequence is TGCGCCAGCAGCTCGTCAGGGGGCCCCACCTATGAGCAGTTCTTC. This encodes CASSSSGGPTYEQFF.

V gene TRBV28 combines with J gene TRBJ2-7; 13 bases agree with TRBD2. The CDR3 has 19 amino acids. After removal of 7 bases from V and 2 bases from J, the junction contained 17 bases not matched to a gene. CDR1 and CDR2 from the germline V gene are MDHEN and SYDVKM. CDR3 amino acids: CASNPTVRTSGRLPYEQYF. The CDR3 region has the DNA TGTGCCAGCAACCCAACGGTGAGGACTAGCGGGAGATTGCCCTACGAGCAGTACTTC.

This clonotype was seen repeatedly, ten times or more. This chain uses TRBV19 with TRBJ2-1, with 11 bases lining up with TRBD2. V was pared by 7 bases and J by 4 bases, with 6 bases of the junction left unmatched. This CDR3 is 15 amino acids long. Looked up from germline, CDR1 is LNHDA and CDR2 is SQIVND (reference sequence). In DNA, the CDR3 is TGTGCCAGTACGCCCGGGACTAGCGGTTACAATGAGCAGTTCTTC. Its protein is CASTPGTSGYNEQFF.

This clonotype was seen ten or more times. The chain couples TRBV9 to TRBJ2-2, with 7 bases identical to TRBD2. CDR1 and CDR2 (germline): SGDLS, YYNGEE. V was pared by 0 bases and J by 2 bases, with 7 bases of the junction left unmatched. The CDR3 contains 17 residues. As DNA, the CDR3 is TGTGCCAGCAGCGTAGTTGGATGGGGGGGAAACACCGGGGAGCTGTTTTTT. Translating it yields CASSVVGWGGNTGELFF.

Many counts were recorded for this clonotype. The chain is built from TRBV9 and TRBJ2-1; D call uncertain. The CDR3 totals 16 residues. Germline CDR1 SGDLS, CDR2 YYNGEE. The V gene lost 0 bases and the J gene lost 3 bases, with 13 bases spanning the gap. The CDR3 loop reads CASSVGSIRFYNEQFF. The CDR3 DNA is TGTGCCAGCAGCGTAGGGAGTATCCGTTTCTACAATGAGCAGTTCTTC.

This chain uses TRBV11-2 with TRBJ2-1; either TRBD1 or TRBD2 may fit D (6 bases each). The V end was cut by 5 bases, the J end by 8 bases, with 19 bases between. CDR1 and CDR2 (germline): SGHAT, FQNNGV. This CDR3 comprises 15 residues. CDR3 sequence (DNA): TGTGCCAGCAGCCCCTCTTGGGGGGCCCGGGATGAGCAGTTCTTC. This encodes CASSPSWGARDEQFF.

V gene TRBV10-2 combines with J gene TRBJ1-1, with 11 bases aligning to TRBD1. V shed 4 bases and J 4 bases; nucleotides not matched to a gene: 8. The CDR3 contains 16 residues. The germline CDR1 and CDR2 sequences are WSHSY and SAAADI. CDR3 bases: TGCGCCAGCAGTGGGGCTTTGGGGACAGGGGGCACTGAAGCTTTCTTT. Encoded protein: CASSGALGTGGTEAFF.

About this clonotype itself: A much larger clone is a single base away; this may be a read error. J is TRBJ2-1 and V is TRBV4-3; 7 bases align to TRBD2. V lost 1 base, J lost 6 bases, and 6 bases stayed unmatched. The CDR3 is 15 amino acids. From germline, CDR1 is LGHNA and CDR2 YSLEER. The CDR3: CASSQAGLVPNEQFF. The CDR3 bases are TGCGCCAGCAGCCAAGCTGGACTAGTCCCCAATGAGCAGTTCTTC.

This clonotype was observed a few times. The rearrangement uses TRBV13 and TRBJ2-2; the D gene could be TRBD1 or TRBD2 (5 bases each). This CDR3 comprises 13 residues. Trimming took 3 bases from V and 6 from J, leaving 8 bases between them. Germline V gene sequence: CDR1 PRHDT, CDR2 FYEKMQ (reference sequence). DNA for the CDR3: TGTGCCAGCAGCTTGAGGGGCCCCGGGGAGCTGTTTTTT. Protein product: CASSLRGPGELFF.